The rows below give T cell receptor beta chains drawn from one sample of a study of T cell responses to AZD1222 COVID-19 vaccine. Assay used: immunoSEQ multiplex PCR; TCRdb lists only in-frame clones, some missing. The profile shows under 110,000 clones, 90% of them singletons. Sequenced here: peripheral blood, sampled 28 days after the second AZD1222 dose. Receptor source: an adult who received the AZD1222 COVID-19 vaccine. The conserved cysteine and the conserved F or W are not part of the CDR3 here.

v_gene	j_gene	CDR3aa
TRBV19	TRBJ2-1	ASSSLAGGINEQF
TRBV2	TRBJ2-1	ASSVLRRDEQF
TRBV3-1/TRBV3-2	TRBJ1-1	ASSQYLSVTTEAF
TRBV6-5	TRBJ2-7	ASSTPGENVPY
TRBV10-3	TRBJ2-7	AISVISGTSYEQY
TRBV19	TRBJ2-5	ASSITGQETQY
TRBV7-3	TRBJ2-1	TSSSGYYNEQF
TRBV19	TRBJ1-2	ASTPRQGFYGYT
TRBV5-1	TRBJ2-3	ASSLGESTDTQY
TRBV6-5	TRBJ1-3	ASTPRGPENTIY
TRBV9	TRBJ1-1	ASSASPGLAEAF
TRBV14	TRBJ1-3	ASSQRLIANSGNTIY
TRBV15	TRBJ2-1	ATSRSGSTGSSYNEQF
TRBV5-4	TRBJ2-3	ASSLLQGWPRTDTQY
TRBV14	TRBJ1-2	ASSQTGIYGYT
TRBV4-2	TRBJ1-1	ASSQSTGPGEAF
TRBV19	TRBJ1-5	ASFKGGSGNQPQH
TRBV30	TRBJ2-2	AWRGLAGVELF
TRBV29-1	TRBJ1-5	SVELNGDNNQPQH
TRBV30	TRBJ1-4	AWDRGQGSEKLF
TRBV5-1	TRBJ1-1	ASTPDRGSTEAF
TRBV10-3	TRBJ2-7	AISESTYEQY
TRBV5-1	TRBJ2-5	ASSLVPGQETQY
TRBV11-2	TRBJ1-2	ASSLIGENYGYT
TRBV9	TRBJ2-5	ASSVSSGGAWGQETQY
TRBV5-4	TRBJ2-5	ASSSGTSEGETQY
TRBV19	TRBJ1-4	ASTEPTGGEEKLF
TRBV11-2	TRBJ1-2	ASSPFGGPLLYGYT
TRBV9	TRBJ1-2	ASSVASGQGFGYT
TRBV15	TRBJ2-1	ATSRELLSANEQF
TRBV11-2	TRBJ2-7	ASQQALSYEQY
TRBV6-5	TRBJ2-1	ASTSNSYNEQF
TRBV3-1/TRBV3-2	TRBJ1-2	ASSQTENYGYT
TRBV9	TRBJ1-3	ASSPWTRMAGNTIY
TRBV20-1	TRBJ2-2	SASKATGELF
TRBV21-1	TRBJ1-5	ASSKKNTIGQGVNQPQH
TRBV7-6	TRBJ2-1	ASSLVADTQAYNEQF
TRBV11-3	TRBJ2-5	ASSLGDQETQY
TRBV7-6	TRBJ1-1	ASSLAEAF
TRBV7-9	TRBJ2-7	ASSRGQRYEQY
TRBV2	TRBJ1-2	ASSEALIRVGAYGYT
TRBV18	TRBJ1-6	ASSGAVSPLH
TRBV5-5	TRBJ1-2	ASSLDGQGRLYGYT
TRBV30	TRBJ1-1	AWSRRRLWGGGYTEAF